This T cell receptor (beta chain) comes out of a study of T cells in tumors after PD-1 blockade. Across the whole study: Excluded were patients with checkpoint blockade, immunosuppressants, or radiotherapy or other anti-cancer therapy within 4 weeks.

CDR1 GTSNPN and CDR2 SVGIG come from the germline V gene (reference sequence). Trimming cost V 5 bases and J 6 bases; bases outside gene matches: 13. The CDR3 loop spans 15 amino acids. This clone has only one observation. Input was roughly 616 ng to 6,500 ng of genomic DNA from tumor or blood. Produced via immunoSEQ multiplex PCR; TCRdb's table is partial and in-frame only. Found here are roughly 60,000 clones, about 80% of them singletons; the top ten hold over 10%. This chain links TRBV30 with TRBJ1-5; 7 bases are a match to TRBD1. This sequence originates from a human donor with basal cell carcinoma. The starting material was PBMCs, obtained before anti-PD-1 treatment. CDR3 nucleotide sequence: TGTGCCTGGGGTCCTACAGGGGCGCACGTTCAGCCCCAGCATTTT. Its translation: CAWGPTGAHVQPQHF.